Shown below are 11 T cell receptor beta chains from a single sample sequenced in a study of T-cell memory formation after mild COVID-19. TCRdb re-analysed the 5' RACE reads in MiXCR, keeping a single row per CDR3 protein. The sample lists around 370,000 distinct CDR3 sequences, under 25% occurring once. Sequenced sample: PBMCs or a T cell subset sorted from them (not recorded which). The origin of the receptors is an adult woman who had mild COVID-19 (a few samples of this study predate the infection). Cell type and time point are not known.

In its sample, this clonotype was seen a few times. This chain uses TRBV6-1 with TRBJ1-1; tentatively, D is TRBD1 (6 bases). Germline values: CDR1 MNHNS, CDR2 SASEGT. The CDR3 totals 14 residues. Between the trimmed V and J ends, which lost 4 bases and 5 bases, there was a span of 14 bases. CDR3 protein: CASSATGRGTEAFF. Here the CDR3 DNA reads TGTGCCAGCAGTGCCACAGGGAGAGGTACTGAAGCTTTCTTT.

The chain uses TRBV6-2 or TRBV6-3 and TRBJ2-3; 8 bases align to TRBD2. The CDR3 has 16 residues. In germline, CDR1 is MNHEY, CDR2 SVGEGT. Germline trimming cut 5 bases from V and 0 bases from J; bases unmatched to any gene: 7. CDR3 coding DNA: TGTGCCAGCAGTCTCATAGCGGGAACGAGCACAGATACGCAGTATTTT. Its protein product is CASSLIAGTSTDTQYF.

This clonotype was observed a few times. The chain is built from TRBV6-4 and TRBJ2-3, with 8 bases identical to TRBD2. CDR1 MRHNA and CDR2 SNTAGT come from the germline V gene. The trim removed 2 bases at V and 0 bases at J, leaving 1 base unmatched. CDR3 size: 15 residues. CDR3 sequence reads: CASSDGLASTDTQYF. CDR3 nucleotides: TGTGCCAGCAGTGACGGACTAGCTAGCACAGATACGCAGTATTTT.

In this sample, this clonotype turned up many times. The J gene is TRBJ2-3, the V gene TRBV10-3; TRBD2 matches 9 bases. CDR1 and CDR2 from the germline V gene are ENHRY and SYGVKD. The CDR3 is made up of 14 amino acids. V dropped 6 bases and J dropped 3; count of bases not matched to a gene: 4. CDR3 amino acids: CAISGTSRTDTQYF. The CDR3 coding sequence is TGTGCCATCAGCGGGACTAGCAGGACAGATACGCAGTATTTT.

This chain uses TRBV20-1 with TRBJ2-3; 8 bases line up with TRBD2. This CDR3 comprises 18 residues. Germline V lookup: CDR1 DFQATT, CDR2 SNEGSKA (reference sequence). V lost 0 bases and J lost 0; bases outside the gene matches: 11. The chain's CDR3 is CSARDPTSGFRSTDTQYF. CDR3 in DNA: TGCAGTGCTAGAGATCCTACTAGCGGCTTTCGCAGCACAGATACGCAGTATTTT.

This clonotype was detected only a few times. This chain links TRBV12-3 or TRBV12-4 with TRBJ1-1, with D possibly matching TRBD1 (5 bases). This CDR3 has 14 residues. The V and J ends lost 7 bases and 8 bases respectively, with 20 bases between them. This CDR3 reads CASTLGPRGPEAFF. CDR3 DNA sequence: TGTGCCAGCACCCTGGGGCCGCGGGGACCCGAAGCTTTCTTT.

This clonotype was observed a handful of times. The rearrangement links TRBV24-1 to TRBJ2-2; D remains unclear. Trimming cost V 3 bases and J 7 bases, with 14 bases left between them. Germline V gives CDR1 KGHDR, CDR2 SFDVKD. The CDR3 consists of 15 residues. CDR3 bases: TGTGCCACCAGTGATGTGGGCAGGTCTGGCGGGGAGCTGTTTTTT. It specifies CATSDVGRSGGELFF.

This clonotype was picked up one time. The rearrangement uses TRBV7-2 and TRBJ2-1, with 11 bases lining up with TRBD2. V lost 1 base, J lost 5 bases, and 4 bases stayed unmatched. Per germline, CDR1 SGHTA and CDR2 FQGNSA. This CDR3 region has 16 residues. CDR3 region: CASSLEGLAVHNEQFF. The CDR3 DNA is TGTGCCAGCAGCTTAGAGGGACTAGCGGTTCACAATGAGCAGTTCTTC.

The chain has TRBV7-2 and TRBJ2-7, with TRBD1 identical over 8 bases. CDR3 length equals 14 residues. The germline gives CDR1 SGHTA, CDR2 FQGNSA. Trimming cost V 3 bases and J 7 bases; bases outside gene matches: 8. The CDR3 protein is CASSFTGGIGEQYF. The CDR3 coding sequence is TGTGCCAGCAGCTTTACAGGGGGGATAGGGGAGCAGTACTTC.

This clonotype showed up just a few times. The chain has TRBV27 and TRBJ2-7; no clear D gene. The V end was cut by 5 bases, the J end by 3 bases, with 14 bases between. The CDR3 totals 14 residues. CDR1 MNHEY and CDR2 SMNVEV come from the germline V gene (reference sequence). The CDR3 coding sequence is TGTGCCAGCAGTCCCCATCATCAACTCTACGAGCAGTACTTC. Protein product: CASSPHHQLYEQYF.

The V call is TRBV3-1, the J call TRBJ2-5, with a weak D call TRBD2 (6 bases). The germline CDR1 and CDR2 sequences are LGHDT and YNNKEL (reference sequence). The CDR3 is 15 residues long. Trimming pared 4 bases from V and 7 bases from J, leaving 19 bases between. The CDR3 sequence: CASSPPAAVGGTQYF. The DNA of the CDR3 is TGTGCCAGCAGCCCCCCGGCAGCCGTGGGAGGGACCCAGTACTTC.